Below are 2 T cell receptor beta chains sequenced from a single sample in a study of blood T cell repertoires in COVID-19. The data were produced by immunoSEQ multiplex PCR, yet TCRdb's version contains in-frame clones alone and is incomplete. In the table there are approximately 170,000 clones, just under 90% of which are singletons. Sequences were obtained from peripheral blood. The receptors shown here come from a man aged 18 to 35 with active or convalescent COVID-19.

The rearrangement joins TRBV19 to TRBJ1-3, with a possible D match to TRBD1 (5 bases). The CDR3 consists of 15 residues. Trimming took 5 bases from V and 0 from J, leaving 11 bases between them. Germline lookup yields CDR1 LNHDA and CDR2 SQIVND (reference sequence). The CDR3 loop is CASSEQVFSGNTIYF. The CDR3 DNA sequence: TGTGCCAGTAGTGAACAGGTTTTCTCTGGAAACACCATATATTTT.

This sequence joins TRBV2 and TRBJ1-4; tentatively, D is TRBD1 (5 bases). Trimming cost V 0 bases and J 8 bases, with 16 bases left between them. Germline V gene lookup returns CDR1 SNHLY and CDR2 FYNNEI. There are 16 residues in the CDR3. CDR3 protein: CASSEALGRVNEKLFF. In nucleotides, the CDR3 is TGTGCCAGCAGTGAAGCGCTTGGCAGGGTAAACGAAAAACTGTTTTTT.